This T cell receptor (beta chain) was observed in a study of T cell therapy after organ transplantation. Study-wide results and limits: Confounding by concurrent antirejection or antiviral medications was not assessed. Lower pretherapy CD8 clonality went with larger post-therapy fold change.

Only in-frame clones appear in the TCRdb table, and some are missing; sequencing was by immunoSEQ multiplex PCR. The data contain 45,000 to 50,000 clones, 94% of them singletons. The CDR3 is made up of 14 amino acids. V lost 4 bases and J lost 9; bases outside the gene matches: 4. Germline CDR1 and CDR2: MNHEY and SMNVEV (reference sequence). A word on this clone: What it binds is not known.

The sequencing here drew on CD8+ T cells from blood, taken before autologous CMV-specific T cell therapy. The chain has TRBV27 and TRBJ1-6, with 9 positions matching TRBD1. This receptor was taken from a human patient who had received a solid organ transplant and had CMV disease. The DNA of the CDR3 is TGTGCCAGCAGTTCGGACAGGGGCAGTTCACCCCTCCACTTT. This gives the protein CASSSDRGSSPLHF.